The rows below give T cell receptor beta chains drawn from one sample of a study of CD8 T cells in Susac syndrome. TCRdb passed the immunoSEQ multiplex PCR reads through MiXCR, listing each CDR3 protein once. The profile shows under 150,000 distinct CDR3 sequences, under 95% of them singletons. Specimen: CD8+ T cells from PBMCs. The receptor source for this set is a human donor with multiple sclerosis. Both conserved end residues are part of each CDR3. The D gene is left open where the match is weak.

D	V	J	DNA	CDR3
TRBD2	TRBV27	TRBJ2-2	TGTGCCAGCAGTCCACTTCCGGGACTAGGAAACACCGGGGAGCTGTTTTTT	CASSPLPGLGNTGELFF
NA	TRBV27	TRBJ1-5	TGTGCCAGCAGTGGGACCTGGGGCAATCAGCCCCAGCATTTT	CASSGTWGNQPQHF
NA	TRBV4-3	TRBJ2-1	TGCGCCAGCAGCCAAGGGAACACTATGGATGAGCAGTTCTTC	CASSQGNTMDEQFF
NA	TRBV10-3	TRBJ1-1	TGTGCCATTGGGGCAGGGACTGAAGCTTTCTTT	CAIGAGTEAFF
TRBD1	TRBV29-1	TRBJ2-5	TGCAGCGTATCCGGGACAGGAGGCCAAGAGACCCAGTACTTC	CSVSGTGGQETQYF
TRBD1	TRBV29-1	TRBJ1-1	TGCAGCGTCCATACAGGGGGCCGCACTGAAGCTTTCTTT	CSVHTGGRTEAFF
NA	TRBV28	TRBJ2-7	TGTGCCAGCAGTCTAAGACAGGAGCAGTACTTC	CASSLRQEQYF
NA	TRBV27	TRBJ2-3	TGTGCCAGCAGTTTACAGGAGCCTAGCACAGATACGCAGTATTTT	CASSLQEPSTDTQYF
TRBD1	TRBV29-1	TRBJ1-1	TGCAGCGCCGAACAGGGGGAAGCTTTCTTT	CSAEQGEAFF
TRBD1	TRBV29-1	TRBJ2-7	TGCAGCGTATCAACCGGGACAGGGCTGTACGAGCAGTACTTC	CSVSTGTGLYEQYF
NA	TRBV19	TRBJ1-1	TGTGCCAGTAATATGAACACTGAAGCTTTCTTT	CASNMNTEAFF
TRBD2	TRBV9	TRBJ2-5	TGTGCCAGCAGCTTTCGGACGGCGGGGGGAGAGACCCAGTACTTC	CASSFRTAGGETQYF